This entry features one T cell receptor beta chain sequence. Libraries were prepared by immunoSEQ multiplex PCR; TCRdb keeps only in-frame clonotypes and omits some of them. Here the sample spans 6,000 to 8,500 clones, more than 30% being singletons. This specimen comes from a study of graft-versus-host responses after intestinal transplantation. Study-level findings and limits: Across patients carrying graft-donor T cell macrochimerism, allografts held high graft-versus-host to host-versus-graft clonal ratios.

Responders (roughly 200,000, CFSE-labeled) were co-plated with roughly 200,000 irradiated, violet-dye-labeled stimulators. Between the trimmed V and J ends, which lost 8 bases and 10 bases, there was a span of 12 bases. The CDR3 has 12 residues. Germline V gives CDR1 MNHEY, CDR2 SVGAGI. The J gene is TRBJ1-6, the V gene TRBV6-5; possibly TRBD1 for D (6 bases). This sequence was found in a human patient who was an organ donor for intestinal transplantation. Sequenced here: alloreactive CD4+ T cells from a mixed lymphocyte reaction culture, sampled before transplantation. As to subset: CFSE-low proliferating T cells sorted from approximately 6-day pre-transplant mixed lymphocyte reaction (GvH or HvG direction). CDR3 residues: CASRGGNSPLHF. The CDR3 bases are TGTGCCAGCCGGGGGGGCAACTCACCCCTCCACTTT.